This T cell receptor beta chain stems from a study of T cell responses to AZD1222 COVID-19 vaccine. Study-level points and caveats: Increased Spike-specific TCR breadth and depth were observed after two AZD1222 doses. A reported finding is that nearly half of spike-specific TCRs target unmutated variant regions. Baseline seropositives among AZD1222 recipients totaled only 5 to 7.

A remark on this clone: Its antigen is still unknown. Germline is not matched at one junction end, which may reflect a read error.

Libraries were prepared by immunoSEQ multiplex PCR; TCRdb keeps only in-frame clonotypes and omits some of them. The sample carries around 160,000 clones, around 83% recorded once. The CDR3 runs 13 residues. The clonotype was recovered from an adult in good health. The chain employs TRBV12-3 or TRBV12-4 and TRBJ1-1; D unclear. Material: peripheral blood, obtained on day 0 of MenACWY control vaccination. In nucleotides, the CDR3 is TGTGCCTCCTCCCCGGGCACGAACGCTGAAGCTTTCTTT. The encoded protein is CASSPGTNAEAFF.